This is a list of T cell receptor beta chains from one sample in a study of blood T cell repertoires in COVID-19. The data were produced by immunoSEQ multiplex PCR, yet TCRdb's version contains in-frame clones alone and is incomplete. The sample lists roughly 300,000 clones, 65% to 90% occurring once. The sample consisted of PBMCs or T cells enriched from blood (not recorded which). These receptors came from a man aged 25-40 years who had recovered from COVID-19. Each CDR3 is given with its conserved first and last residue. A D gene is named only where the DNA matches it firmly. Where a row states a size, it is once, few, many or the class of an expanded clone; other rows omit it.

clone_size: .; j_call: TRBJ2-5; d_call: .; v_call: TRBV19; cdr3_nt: TGTGCCAGTAGTCTGGGGCAAGGGCAAGAGACCCAGTACTTC; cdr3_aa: CASSLGQGQETQYF
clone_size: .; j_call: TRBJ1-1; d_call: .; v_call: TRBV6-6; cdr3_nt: TGTGCCAGCAGTTACTCGGAGGGTCTCACTGAAGCTTTCTTT; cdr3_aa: CASSYSEGLTEAFF
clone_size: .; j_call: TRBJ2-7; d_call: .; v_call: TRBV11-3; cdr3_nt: TGTGCCAGCAGTCCTGCCCGGGCAGGGCTCGAGCAGTACTTC; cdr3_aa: CASSPARAGLEQYF
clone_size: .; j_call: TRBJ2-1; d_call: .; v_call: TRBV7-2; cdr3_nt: TGTGCCAGCGGACCTCGAGTGGGAGTTAATGAGCAGTTCTTC; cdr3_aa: CASGPRVGVNEQFF
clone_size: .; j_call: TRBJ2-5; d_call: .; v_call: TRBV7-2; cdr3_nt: TGTGCCAGCAGCATCAGGGGTATGGAGACCCAGTACTTC; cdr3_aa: CASSIRGMETQYF
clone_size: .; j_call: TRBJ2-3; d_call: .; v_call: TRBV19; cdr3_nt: TGTGCCAGTAGTATTGACAGCCAGACAGATACGCAGTATTTT; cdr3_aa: CASSIDSQTDTQYF
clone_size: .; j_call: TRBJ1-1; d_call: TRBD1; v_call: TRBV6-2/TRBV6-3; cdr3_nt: TGTGCCAGCAGCTCGCGACAGGGCCAACCCTTGAACACTGAAGCTTTCTTT; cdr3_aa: CASSSRQGQPLNTEAFF
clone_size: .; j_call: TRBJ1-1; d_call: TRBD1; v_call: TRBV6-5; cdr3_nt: TGTGCCAGCAGTTACGAGGGACAGGGGGACACTGAAGCTTTCTTT; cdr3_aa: CASSYEGQGDTEAFF
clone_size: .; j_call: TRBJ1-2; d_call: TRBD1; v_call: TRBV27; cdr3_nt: TGTGCCAGCAGCGGGACAGCCTATGGCTACACCTTC; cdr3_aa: CASSGTAYGYTF
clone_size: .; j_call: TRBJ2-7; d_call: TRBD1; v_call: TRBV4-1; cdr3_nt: TGCGCCAGCAGCCACAGGGGGACCCGGGCAGGCTCCTACGAGCAGTACTTC; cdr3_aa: CASSHRGTRAGSYEQYF
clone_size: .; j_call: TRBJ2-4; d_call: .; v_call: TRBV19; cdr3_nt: TGTGCCAGTCAGGGTGGGAACATTCAGTACTTC; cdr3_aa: CASQGGNIQYF
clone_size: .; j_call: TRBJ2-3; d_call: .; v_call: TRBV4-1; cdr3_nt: TGCGCCAGCAGCCAAGATAAAAGCACAGATACGCAGTATTTT; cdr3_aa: CASSQDKSTDTQYF
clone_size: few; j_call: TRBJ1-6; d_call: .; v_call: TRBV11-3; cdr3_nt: TGTGCCAGCAGCTCCGCGAGTAATTCACCCCTCCACTTT; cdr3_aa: CASSSASNSPLHF
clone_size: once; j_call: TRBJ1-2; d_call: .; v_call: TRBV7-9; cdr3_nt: TGTGCCAGCAGTTTCGACATAACTAACTATGGCTACACCTTC; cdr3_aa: CASSFDITNYGYTF
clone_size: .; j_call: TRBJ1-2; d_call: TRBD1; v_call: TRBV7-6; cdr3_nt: TGTGCCAGCAGCCCGACGAACAGGGGTGATGGCTACACCTTC; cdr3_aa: CASSPTNRGDGYTF
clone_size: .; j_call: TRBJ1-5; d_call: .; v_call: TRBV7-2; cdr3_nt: TGTGCCAGCAGCTCTGACAGGATTAGCAATCAGCCCCAGCATTTT; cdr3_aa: CASSSDRISNQPQHF
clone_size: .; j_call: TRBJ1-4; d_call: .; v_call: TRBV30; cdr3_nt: TGTGCCTGGAGAAATTTCGACCCGGGGACTAATGAAAAACTGTTTTTT; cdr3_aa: CAWRNFDPGTNEKLFF
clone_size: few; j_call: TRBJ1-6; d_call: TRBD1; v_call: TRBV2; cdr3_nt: TGTGCCACCGCAGGGGGTAATTCACCCCTCCACTTT; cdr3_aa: CATAGGNSPLHF
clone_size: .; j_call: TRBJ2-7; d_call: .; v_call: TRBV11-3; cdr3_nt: TGTGCCAGCAGTAGAGGAACCTACGAGCAGTACTTC; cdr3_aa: CASSRGTYEQYF
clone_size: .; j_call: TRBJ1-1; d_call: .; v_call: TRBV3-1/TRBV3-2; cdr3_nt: TGTGCCAGCAGATACAGGGAGTACACTGAAGCTTTCTTT; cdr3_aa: CASRYREYTEAFF
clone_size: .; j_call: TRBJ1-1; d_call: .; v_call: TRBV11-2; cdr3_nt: TGTGCCAGCAGCTATTATGACGGGACACAAGCTTTCTTT; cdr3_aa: CASSYYDGTQAFF
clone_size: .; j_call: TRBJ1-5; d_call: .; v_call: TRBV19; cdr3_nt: TGTGCCAGTAGTATCCCCTTTGGGGGGGGCAATCAGCCCCAGCATTTT; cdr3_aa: CASSIPFGGGNQPQHF
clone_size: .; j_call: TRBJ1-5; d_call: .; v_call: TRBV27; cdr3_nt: TGTGCCAGCAGTTCCTCTCGGACAGCGGGAATTAGCAATCAGCCCCAGCATTTT; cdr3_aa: CASSSSRTAGISNQPQHF
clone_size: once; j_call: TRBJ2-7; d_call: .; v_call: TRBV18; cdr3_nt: TGTGCCAGCTCACCACGAAACTTTCTCGCCGAGCAGTACTTC; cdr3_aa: CASSPRNFLAEQYF
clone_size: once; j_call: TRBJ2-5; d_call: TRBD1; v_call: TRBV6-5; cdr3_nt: TGTGCCACGGACAGGGTTGAGACCCAGTACTTC; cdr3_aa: CATDRVETQYF
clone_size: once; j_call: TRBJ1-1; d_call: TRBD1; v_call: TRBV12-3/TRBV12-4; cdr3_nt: TGTGCCAGCCTACCGGGACAGGGTCCTGAAGCTTTCTTT; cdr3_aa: CASLPGQGPEAFF
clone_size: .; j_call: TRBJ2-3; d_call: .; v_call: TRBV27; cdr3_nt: TGTGCCAGCAGCCCGGAGGGGGCCAATAGAGGAGATACGCAGTATTTT; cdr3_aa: CASSPEGANRGDTQYF
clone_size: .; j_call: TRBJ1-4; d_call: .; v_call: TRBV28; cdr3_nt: TGTGCCAGCAGTTCTCCCCGGGGGTCTCAAGTAATCAATGAAAAACTGTTTTTT; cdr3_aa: CASSSPRGSQVINEKLFF
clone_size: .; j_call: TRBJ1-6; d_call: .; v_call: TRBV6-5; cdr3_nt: TGTGCCAGCAGTTATAGTTATAATTCACCCCTCCACTTT; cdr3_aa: CASSYSYNSPLHF
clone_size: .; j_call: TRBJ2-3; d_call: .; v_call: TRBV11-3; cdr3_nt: TGTGCCAGCAGCTTAGTAGTGGTGGGCGCAGATACGCAGTATTTT; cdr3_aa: CASSLVVVGADTQYF
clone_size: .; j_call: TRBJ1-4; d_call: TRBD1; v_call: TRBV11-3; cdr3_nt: TGTGCCAGCAGCCTCCGGACAGGGAATGAAAAACTGTTTTTT; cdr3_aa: CASSLRTGNEKLFF
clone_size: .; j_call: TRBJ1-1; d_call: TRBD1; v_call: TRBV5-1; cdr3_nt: TGCGCCAGCAGCCGCCTGACAGGGAGTCTTGAATATGCTGAAGCTTTCTTT; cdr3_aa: CASSRLTGSLEYAEAFF
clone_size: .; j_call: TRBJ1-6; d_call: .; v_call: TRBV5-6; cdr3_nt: TGTGCCAGCAGCTTGGTGGGTGAAGCGAGAAATTCACCCCTCCACTTT; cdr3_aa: CASSLVGEARNSPLHF
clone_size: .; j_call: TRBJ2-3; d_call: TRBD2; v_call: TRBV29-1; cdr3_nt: TGCAGCGTTCAGGGACTAGCTGGGAGGATCTCAGATACGCAGTATTTT; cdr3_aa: CSVQGLAGRISDTQYF
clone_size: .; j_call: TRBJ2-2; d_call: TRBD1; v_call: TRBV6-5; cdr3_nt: TGTGCCAGCAGTTCCCGGACAGGGGGCCCCGGGGAGCTGTTTTTT; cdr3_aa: CASSSRTGGPGELFF
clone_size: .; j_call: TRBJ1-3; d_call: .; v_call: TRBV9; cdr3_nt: TGTGCCAGCAGCGTACAACCCCGGGACTCTGGAAACACCATATATTTT; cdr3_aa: CASSVQPRDSGNTIYF
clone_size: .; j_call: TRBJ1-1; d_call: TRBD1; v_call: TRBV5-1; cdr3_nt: TGCGCCAGCAGCCCCGGGACAGGGTTTCGCGGAGCTTTCTTT; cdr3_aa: CASSPGTGFRGAFF
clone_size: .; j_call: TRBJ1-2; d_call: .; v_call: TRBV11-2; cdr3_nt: TGTGCCAGCAGCTTAGTTGGGAGACGGGACACCTTC; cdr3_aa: CASSLVGRRDTF
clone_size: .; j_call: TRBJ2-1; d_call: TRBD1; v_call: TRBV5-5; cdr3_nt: TGTGCCAGCAGCGAGGACAGGGGAAGTAAGAGGCAGTTCTTC; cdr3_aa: CASSEDRGSKRQFF
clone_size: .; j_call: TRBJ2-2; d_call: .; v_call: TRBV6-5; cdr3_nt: TGTGCCAGCAGTTACGCCACACGCGGCGGGGAGCTGTTTTTT; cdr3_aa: CASSYATRGGELFF
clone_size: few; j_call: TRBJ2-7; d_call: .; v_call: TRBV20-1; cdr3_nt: TGCAGTGCTAGTGTGTTACTGGGGGGCTACGAGCAGTACTTC; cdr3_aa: CSASVLLGGYEQYF
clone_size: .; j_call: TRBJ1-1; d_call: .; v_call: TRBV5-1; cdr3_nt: TGCGCCAGCAGCTTGAGTCGGGGGTTGAACACTGAAGCTTTCTTT; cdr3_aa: CASSLSRGLNTEAFF